This TCR beta chain emerged from a study of chemoradiotherapy in HPV16-positive cancers. Per the germline V gene, CDR1 is SEHNR and CDR2 is FQNEAQ (reference sequence). CDR3 size: 16 residues. Trimming cost V 5 bases and J 7 bases; bases outside gene matches: 15. Data came from immunoSEQ multiplex PCR; TCRdb stores just in-frame clones and leaves some out. Here the sample spans 9,500 to 13,000 clones, 80% to 95% being singletons. The rearrangement links TRBV7-9 to TRBJ1-2; 8 bases agree with TRBD1. The sequencing here drew on blood, taken from a patient who underwent chemoradiotherapy. The sequence was obtained from a human donor with HPV-associated anogenital cancer. The CDR3 bases are TGTGCCAGCAGCCATGAGATCGGACAGGGAAACAGTGGCTACACCTTC. Amino acids: CASSHEIGQGNSGYTF.